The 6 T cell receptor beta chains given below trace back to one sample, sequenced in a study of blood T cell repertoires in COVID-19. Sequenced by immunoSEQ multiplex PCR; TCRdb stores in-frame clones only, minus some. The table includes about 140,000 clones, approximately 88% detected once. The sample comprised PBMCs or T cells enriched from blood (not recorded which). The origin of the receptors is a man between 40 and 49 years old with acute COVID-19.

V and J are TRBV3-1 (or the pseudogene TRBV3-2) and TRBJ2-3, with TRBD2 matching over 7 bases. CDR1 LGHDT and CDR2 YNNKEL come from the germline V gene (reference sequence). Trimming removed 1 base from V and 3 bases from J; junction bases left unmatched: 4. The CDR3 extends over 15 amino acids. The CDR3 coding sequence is TGTGCCAGCAGCCAAGCGGGAGGATTTACAGATACGCAGTATTTT. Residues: CASSQAGGFTDTQYF.

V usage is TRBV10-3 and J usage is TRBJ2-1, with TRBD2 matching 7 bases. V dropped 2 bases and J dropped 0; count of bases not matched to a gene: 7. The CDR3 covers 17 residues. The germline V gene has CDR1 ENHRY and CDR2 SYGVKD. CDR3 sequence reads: CAISETPGTTSYNEQFF. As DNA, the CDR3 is TGTGCCATCAGTGAGACCCCCGGGACTACCTCCTACAATGAGCAGTTCTTC.

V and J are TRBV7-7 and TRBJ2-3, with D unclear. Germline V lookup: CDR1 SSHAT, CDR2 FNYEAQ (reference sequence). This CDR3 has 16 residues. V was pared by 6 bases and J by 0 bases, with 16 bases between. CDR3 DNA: TGTGCCAGCAGTCCCGGATTGGGCCCTAGCACAGATACGCAGTATTTT. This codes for CASSPGLGPSTDTQYF.

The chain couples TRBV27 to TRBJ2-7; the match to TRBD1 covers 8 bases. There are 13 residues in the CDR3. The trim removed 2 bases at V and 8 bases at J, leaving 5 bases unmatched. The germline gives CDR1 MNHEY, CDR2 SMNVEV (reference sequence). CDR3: CASSLIQGAQQYF. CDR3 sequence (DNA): TGTGCCAGCAGTTTAATCCAGGGGGCGCAGCAGTACTTC.

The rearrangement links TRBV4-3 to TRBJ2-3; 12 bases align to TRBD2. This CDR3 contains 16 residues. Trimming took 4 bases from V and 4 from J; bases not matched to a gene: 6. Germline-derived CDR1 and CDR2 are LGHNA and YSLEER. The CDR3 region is CASSRELAGGSDTQYF. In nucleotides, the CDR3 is TGCGCCAGCAGCCGCGAACTAGCGGGGGGCTCAGATACGCAGTATTTT.

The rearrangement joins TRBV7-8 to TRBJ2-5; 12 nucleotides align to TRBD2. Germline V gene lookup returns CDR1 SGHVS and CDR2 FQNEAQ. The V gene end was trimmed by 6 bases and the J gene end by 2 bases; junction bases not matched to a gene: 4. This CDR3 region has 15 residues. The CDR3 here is CASRRLAGAQETQYF. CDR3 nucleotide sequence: TGTGCCAGCAGGAGACTAGCGGGGGCGCAAGAGACCCAGTACTTC.